The text below deals with one T cell receptor beta chain. The antigen is undetermined. These data belong to a study of shared clonotypes between healthy human individuals. Using ten immunoSEQ deep assay plates, investigators sequenced unsorted PBMC DNA. Sequencing used immunoSEQ multiplex PCR; TCRdb keeps in-frame clones, though not all of them. Of 530,000 or so clones in the sample, about 75% are singletons; the top ten hold around 13%. The study, taken as a whole, reports: Read depth was anticipated to influence clonotype sharing among donors. Tissues were not sampled, only blood, and their repertoires likely differ.

This receptor was taken from a woman aged 40 to 55 in good health. Some clones in this sample may be carry-over from other donors' samples. Source material: PBMCs.

CDR3 sequence reads: CASSLGVRNTGELFF. CDR3 nucleotides: TGCGCCAGCAGCTTGGGGGTTAGGAACACCGGGGAGCTGTTTTTT. The chain uses TRBV5-1 and TRBJ2-2, with D unclear. Germline values: CDR1 SGHRS, CDR2 YFSETQ. This CDR3 has 15 residues. The V end lost 0 bases, the J end lost 1 base, and 7 bases lay between the germline ends.